This passage covers 3 T cell receptor beta chains from one sample sequenced in a study of T-cell reconstitution after alpha-beta-depleted transplantation in children. Preparation of the TCRbeta library used unique molecular identifiers. TCRdb reprocessed the PCR reads via MiXCR and lists one record per CDR3 protein. The sample records 550,000 to 800,000 distinct CDR3 sequences, around 12% being singletons. The specimen comprised PBMCs, sampled before TCRalphabeta/CD19-depleted stem cell transplant. The source of these receptors is a girl aged 2-9 years with congenital amegakaryocytic thrombocytopenia, due to receive a stem cell transplant.

To note about this clonotype: A much larger clone differs by one base, so this may be a read error. This sequence joins TRBV15 and TRBJ2-1; D is unclear. Germline assignment: CDR1 LNHNV and CDR2 YYDKDF (reference sequence). The CDR3 consists of 19 residues. The CDR3: CATSRDSVWTEWVYNEEFF. The CDR3 DNA is TGTGCCACCAGCAGAGATTCAGTTTGGACGGAGTGGGTCTACAATGAGGAGTTCTTC.

This clonotype showed up many times. Here the CDR3 reads CSARSGGGHQPQHF. As DNA, the CDR3 is TGCAGTGCTAGGTCAGGAGGGGGGCATCAGCCCCAGCATTTT. This sequence joins TRBV20-1 and TRBJ1-5; perhaps TRBD1 as D (6 bases). This CDR3 is built from 14 residues. V lost 3 bases and J lost 5, with 14 bases in between. CDR1 and CDR2 from the germline V gene are DFQATT and SNEGSKA (reference sequence).

This clonotype was counted ten times or more. The V call is TRBV5-1, the J call TRBJ1-2; D is unresolved. V lost 1 base and J 6 bases, leaving 16 bases between the germline ends. Germline assignment: CDR1 SGHRS and CDR2 YFSETQ. The CDR3 runs to 15 residues. This CDR3 is CASSLYLGSVDGYTF. The CDR3 DNA sequence: TGCGCCAGCAGCTTGTATCTAGGGAGCGTCGATGGCTACACCTTC.